The entry below gives a single T cell receptor beta chain sequence along with its context. The data belong to a study of shared clonotypes between healthy human individuals. V lost 5 bases to trimming and J lost 2 bases, with 11 bases between them. This CDR3 is 14 amino acids long. Germline CDR1 is SGHTA and CDR2 is FQGTGA. Naive CD8 cells lacked CD45RO, underwent positive selection for CCR7 and left out terminally differentiated effector memory CD45RA+ cells. Assay: immunoSEQ multiplex PCR; the TCRdb copy retains only in-frame clones and omits some. In the table there are approximately 740,000 clones, about 91% of which are singletons.

This clonotype originated in a man aged 25-45 years in good health. Material for sequencing was naive CD8+ T cells sorted from blood. This rearrangement joins TRBV7-3 to TRBJ2-3; no firm D call. CDR3 sequence: CASSPGVFTDTQYF. The CDR3 DNA follows: TGTGCCAGCAGCCCCGGCGTCTTCACAGATACGCAGTATTTT. The full variable domain, with the rest looked up from reference TRBV7-3 and TRBJ2-3, is GAGVSQTPSNKVTEKGKYVELRCDPISGHTALYWYRQSLGQGPEFLIYFQGTGAADDSGLPNDRFFAVRPEGSVSTLKIQRTERGDSAVYLCASSPGVFTDTQYFGPGTRLTVL.